These 15 T cell receptor beta chains were all obtained from the same sample, sequenced in a study of human T cells and chemical hapten exposure. Time point here: pre-sensitization, week 0. Specified treatment: therapeutic diphenylcyclopropenone sensitization with weekly scalp DPC. A single record per CDR3 protein comes from TCRdb applying MiXCR to the RACE reads. The sample carries about 350,000 distinct CDR3 sequences, 4.5% to 5.5% recorded once. The sequencing here drew on whole blood, taken in connection with sensitization to the hapten diphenylcyclopropenone (DPC). The receptors were sampled from a woman between 18 and 29 years old with alopecia areata. Some clones in this sample may be carry-over from other donors' samples.

The J gene is TRBJ1-1, the V gene TRBV20-1; D is undetermined. Per germline, CDR1 DFQATT and CDR2 SNEGSKA (reference sequence). Trimming pared 0 bases from V and 0 bases from J, leaving 5 bases between. The CDR3 consists of 13 residues. CDR3 sequence (DNA): TGCAGTGCTAGAGATCCCATGAACACTGAAGCTTTCTTT. Protein sequence: CSARDPMNTEAFF.

This clonotype was recorded many times. The V and J genes are TRBV6-2 or TRBV6-3 and TRBJ1-1; TRBD1 matches 8 bases. With 7 bases clipped from V and 1 base from J, the junction kept 20 bases outside the gene matches. Germline assignment: CDR1 MNHEY and CDR2 SVGEGT. The CDR3 runs 19 residues. CDR3 bases: TGTGCCAGCAAAAAAGGCGGAATGACTCGGACAGGGCGGAACACTGAAGCTTTCTTT. The encoded protein is CASKKGGMTRTGRNTEAFF.

This chain connects TRBV4-2 to TRBJ2-3; D gene unclear. The CDR3 runs to 18 residues. Germline CDR1 LGHNA, CDR2 YNFKEQ. Trimming pared 0 bases from V and 1 base from J, leaving 17 bases between. The CDR3 spells CASSQDSSSGRRTDTQYF. The DNA of the CDR3 is TGTGCCAGCAGCCAAGATTCATCTTCCGGAAGACGCACAGATACGCAGTATTTT.

The chain recombines TRBV5-1 with TRBJ1-1, with D hard to call. V was clipped by 2 bases and J by 4 bases, with 18 bases between them. The CDR3 contains 16 residues. Per germline, CDR1 SGHRS and CDR2 YFSETQ. CDR3 loop: CASSLTTQGLSTEAFF. The CDR3, as DNA: TGCGCCAGCAGCTTAACAACCCAAGGACTGAGCACTGAAGCTTTCTTT.

This clonotype was observed a few times. J is TRBJ2-3 and V is TRBV2; maybe TRBD2 (6 bases). Trimming pared 8 bases from V and 3 bases from J, leaving 15 bases between. The CDR3 length is 14 residues. Per the germline V gene, CDR1 is SNHLY and CDR2 is FYNNEI. The DNA for the CDR3 is TGTGCCAGCCCCAGGGCGGGGCTAACAGATACGCAGTATTTT. It encodes CASPRAGLTDTQYF.

In this sample, this clonotype turned up many times. The chain is built from TRBV6-6 and TRBJ1-5; 8 nucleotides line up with TRBD1. Per the germline V gene, CDR1 is MNHNY and CDR2 is SVGAGI (reference sequence). There are 15 residues in the CDR3. The V gene end was trimmed by 5 bases and the J gene end by 6 bases; junction bases not matched to a gene: 9. The DNA of the CDR3 is TGTGCCAGCAGTACGACTCAGGGGGCCGGTCAGCCCCAGCATTTT. Residues: CASSTTQGAGQPQHF.

This clonotype came up many times. This chain links TRBV7-9 with TRBJ2-7, with a possible D match to TRBD1 (6 bases). Trimming took 0 bases from V and 4 from J, leaving 10 bases between them. CDR1 and CDR2 from the germline V gene are SEHNR and FQNEAQ (reference sequence). The CDR3 contains 14 residues. DNA of the CDR3: TGTGCCAGCAGCTTAGCTAGACAGGAGTACGAGCAGTACTTC. Its protein is CASSLARQEYEQYF.

This chain joins TRBV12-5 and TRBJ1-2; TRBD1 matches 8 bases. The CDR3 is 13 amino acids. Germline assignment: CDR1 LGHNT and CDR2 FRNRAP. V shed 1 base and J 8 bases; nucleotides not matched to a gene: 3. The CDR3 sequence is CASGLGRGQGYTF. The CDR3 DNA reads as TGTGCTAGTGGTTTGGGCAGGGGGCAGGGCTACACCTTC. The full variable domain, in which reference TRBV12-5 and TRBJ1-2 provide the parts outside the CDR3, is DARVTQTPRHKVTEMGQEVTMRCQPILGHNTVFWYRQTMMQGLELLAYFRNRAPLDDSGMPKDRFSAEMPDATLATLKIQPSEPRDSAVYFCASGLGRGQGYTFGSGTRLTVV.

This clonotype has only a few counts. This rearrangement joins TRBV3-1 to TRBJ1-2; D is undetermined. The CDR3 has 14 residues. Germline-derived CDR1 and CDR2 are LGHDT and YNNKEL (reference sequence). Deletions cut 0 bases from V and 6 bases from J, with 11 bases between. This CDR3 is CASSQEARIHGYTF. For the CDR3, the DNA is TGTGCCAGCAGCCAAGAAGCCAGGATCCATGGCTACACCTTC. The full variable domain, with the rest looked up from reference TRBV3-1 and TRBJ1-2, is DTAVSQTPKYLVTQMGNDKSIKCEQNLGHDTMYWYKQDSKKFLKIMFSYNNKELIINETVPNRFSPKSPDKAHLNLHINSLELGDSAVYFCASSQEARIHGYTFGSGTRLTVV.

This clonotype was detected many times. The gene calls are TRBV29-1 and TRBJ2-3, with no clear D. The CDR3 extends over 10 amino acids. Germline V gene lookup returns CDR1 SQVTM and CDR2 ANQGSEA. The V gene lost 4 bases and the J gene lost 6 bases, with 5 bases spanning the gap. The CDR3 protein is CSVVADTQYF. The CDR3 coding sequence is TGCAGCGTTGTGGCTGATACGCAGTATTTT.

The chain links TRBV2 to TRBJ2-1; D remains ambiguous. The CDR3 totals 16 residues. Germline V gene lookup returns CDR1 SNHLY and CDR2 FYNNEI. With 0 bases removed from V and 2 bases from J, the gap between germline ends came to 11 bases. CDR3 DNA sequence: TGTGCCAGCAGTGAAGCACAGCCTGAAACCTACAATGAGCAGTTCTTC. As protein: CASSEAQPETYNEQFF. Full variable domain (outside the CDR3, taken from reference TRBV2 and TRBJ2-1): EPEVTQTPSHQVTQMGQEVILRCVPISNHLYFYWYRQILGQKVEFLVSFYNNEISEKSEIFDDQFSVERPDGSNFTLKIRSTKLEDSAMYFCASSEAQPETYNEQFFGPGTRLTVL.

This clonotype was counted between two and nine times. The gene calls are TRBV4-1 and TRBJ2-5, with D perhaps assigned TRBD1 or TRBD2 (5 bases each). With 1 base removed from V and 8 bases from J, the gap between germline ends came to 14 bases. CDR3 length equals 14 residues. CDR1 is MGHRA and CDR2 is YSYEKL in the germline V gene. CDR3 region: CASSQAGTVDTQYF. The CDR3 region has the DNA TGCGCCAGCAGCCAAGCCGGGACCGTGGACACCCAGTACTTC.

This clonotype was counted between two and nine times. The V call is TRBV28, the J call TRBJ1-2, with a possible D match to TRBD1 (5 bases). The CDR3 covers 14 residues. Germline-derived CDR1 and CDR2 are MDHEN and SYDVKM. The V and J ends lost 5 bases and 4 bases respectively, with 14 bases between them. The CDR3 protein is CASSLAQAIYGYTF. The CDR3 coding sequence is TGTGCCAGCAGTCTCGCACAGGCTATCTATGGCTACACCTTC.

The V call is TRBV5-1, the J call TRBJ2-3, with 8 positions matching TRBD1. V lost 4 bases, J lost 0 bases, and 7 bases stayed unmatched. Germline CDR1 SGHRS, CDR2 YFSETQ. The CDR3 runs 16 residues. The CDR3 protein is CASSRWDRLSTDTQYF. The CDR3 region has the DNA TGCGCCAGCAGCCGCTGGGACAGGCTGAGCACAGATACGCAGTATTTT.

This clonotype was found many times. The CDR3 sequence is CSARLTGTNYGYTF. The CDR3 DNA follows: TGCAGTGCTAGACTGACAGGAACTAACTATGGCTACACCTTC. The chain carries TRBV20-1 and TRBJ1-2, with a weak D call TRBD1 (6 bases). Per germline, CDR1 DFQATT and CDR2 SNEGSKA (reference sequence). This CDR3 region has 14 residues. V was shortened by 2 bases and J by 0 bases, with 10 bases between the two germline ends.